The rows below give T cell receptor beta chains drawn from one sample of a study of T cells in Graves' hyperthyroidism and ophthalmopathy. TCRdb ran MiXCR on the multiplex PCR reads and lists one entry per CDR3 protein. The data hold 300,000 to 400,000 distinct CDR3 sequences, with 21% observed a single time. The specimen sequenced was blood. These receptors were taken from a woman aged 50 to 65 with Graves' hyperthyroidism. Each CDR3 is given without its conserved first and last residue. Clone size, where shown, is once, few, many, or a class for clones that have expanded.

j_gene	abundance	v_gene	CDR3aa
TRBJ2-7	many	TRBV10-3	AISERGESYEQY
TRBJ1-2	many	TRBV6-1	ATSEDPLNYGYT
TRBJ2-2	.	TRBV30	AWSITGINTGELF
TRBJ2-1	many	TRBV7-9	ASSRGLIPLNEQF
TRBJ2-5	many	TRBV28	ASSKTGIETQY
TRBJ2-2	many	TRBV11-3	ASEQGGSRGTGELF
TRBJ2-7	few	TRBV7-9	ASSLGSGVSSYEQY
TRBJ2-7	.	TRBV6-9	ASSFDKTDYEQY
TRBJ2-4	few	TRBV30	AWSAWDRGMVNIQY
TRBJ1-4	many	TRBV5-1	ASSLLPQGANEKLF
TRBJ1-1	many	TRBV18	ASSHGTEAF
TRBJ1-1	many	TRBV27	ASSSWSSNTEAF
TRBJ1-6	.	TRBV27	ATSNREHSPLH
TRBJ2-5	many	TRBV28	ASSPSADETQY
TRBJ2-1	many	TRBV3-1	ASSPIPDRANEQF
TRBJ1-4	once	TRBV3-1	ASSQDGGPENEKLF
TRBJ2-7	many	TRBV12-3/TRBV12-4	ASSSGTGSRVEQY
TRBJ1-2	.	TRBV12-3/TRBV12-4	ASSFPGRNGYT
TRBJ1-2	.	TRBV19	ASRYNGGYT
TRBJ1-1	once	TRBV20-1	SARVGLGMNTEAF